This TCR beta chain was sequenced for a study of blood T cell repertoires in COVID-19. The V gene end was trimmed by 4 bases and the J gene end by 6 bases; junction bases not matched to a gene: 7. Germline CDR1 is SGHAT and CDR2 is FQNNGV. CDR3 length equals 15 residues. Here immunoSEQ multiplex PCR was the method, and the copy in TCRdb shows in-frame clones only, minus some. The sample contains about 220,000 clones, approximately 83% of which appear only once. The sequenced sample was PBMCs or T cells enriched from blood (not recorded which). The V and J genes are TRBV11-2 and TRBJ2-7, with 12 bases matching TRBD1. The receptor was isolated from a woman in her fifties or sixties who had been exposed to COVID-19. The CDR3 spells CASSSMGQGAAEQYF. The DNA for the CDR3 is TGTGCCAGCAGCTCCATGGGACAGGGGGCGGCCGAGCAGTACTTC.